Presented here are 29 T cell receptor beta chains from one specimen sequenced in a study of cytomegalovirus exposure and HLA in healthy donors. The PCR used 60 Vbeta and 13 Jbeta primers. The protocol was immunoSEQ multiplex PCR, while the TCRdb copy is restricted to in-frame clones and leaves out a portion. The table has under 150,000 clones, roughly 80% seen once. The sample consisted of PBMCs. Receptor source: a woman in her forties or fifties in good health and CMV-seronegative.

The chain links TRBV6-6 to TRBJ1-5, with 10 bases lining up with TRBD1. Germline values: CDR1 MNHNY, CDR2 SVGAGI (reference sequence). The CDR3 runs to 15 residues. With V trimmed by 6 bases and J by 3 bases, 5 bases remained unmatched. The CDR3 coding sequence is TGTGCCAGCAGGCCGGGACAGGGGTACAATCAGCCCCAGCATTTT. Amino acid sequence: CASRPGQGYNQPQHF.

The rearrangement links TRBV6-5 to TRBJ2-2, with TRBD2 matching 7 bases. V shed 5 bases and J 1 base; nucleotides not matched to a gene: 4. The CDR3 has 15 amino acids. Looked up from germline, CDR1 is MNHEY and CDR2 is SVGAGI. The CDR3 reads CASSGPGGNTGELFF. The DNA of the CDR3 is TGTGCCAGCAGTGGTCCGGGGGGGAACACCGGGGAGCTGTTTTTT.

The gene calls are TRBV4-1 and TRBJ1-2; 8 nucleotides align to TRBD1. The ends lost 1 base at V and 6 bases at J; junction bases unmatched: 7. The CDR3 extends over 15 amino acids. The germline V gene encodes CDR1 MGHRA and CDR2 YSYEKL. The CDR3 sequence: CASSQAGQGSDGYTF. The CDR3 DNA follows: TGCGCCAGCAGCCAAGCAGGACAGGGCTCTGATGGCTACACCTTC.

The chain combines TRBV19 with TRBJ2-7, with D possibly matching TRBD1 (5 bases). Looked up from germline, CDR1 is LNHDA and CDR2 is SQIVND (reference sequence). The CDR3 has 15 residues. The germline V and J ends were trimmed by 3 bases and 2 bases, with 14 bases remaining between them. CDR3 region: CASSMSQGATYEQYF. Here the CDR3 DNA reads TGTGCCAGTAGTATGTCTCAGGGCGCAACCTACGAGCAGTACTTC.

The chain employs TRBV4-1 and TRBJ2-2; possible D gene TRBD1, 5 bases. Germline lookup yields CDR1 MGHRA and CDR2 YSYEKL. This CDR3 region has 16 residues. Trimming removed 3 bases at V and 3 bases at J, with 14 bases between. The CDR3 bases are TGCGCCAGCAGCCAGGGTTTAGGGGTTCACACCGGGGAGCTGTTTTTT. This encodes CASSQGLGVHTGELFF.

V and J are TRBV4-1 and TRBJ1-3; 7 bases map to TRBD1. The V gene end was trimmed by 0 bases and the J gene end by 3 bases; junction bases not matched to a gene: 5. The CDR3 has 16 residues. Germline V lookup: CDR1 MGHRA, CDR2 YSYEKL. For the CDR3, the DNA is TGCGCCAGCAGCCAAGAACGAGGGACAGTTGGAAACACCATATATTTT. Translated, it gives CASSQERGTVGNTIYF.

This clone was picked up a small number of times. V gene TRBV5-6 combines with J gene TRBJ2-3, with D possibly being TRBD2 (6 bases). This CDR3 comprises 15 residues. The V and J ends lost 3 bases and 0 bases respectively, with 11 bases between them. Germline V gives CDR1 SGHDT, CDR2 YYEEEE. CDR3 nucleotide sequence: TGTGCCAGCAGCTCGCGGGGACCTAGCACAGATACGCAGTATTTT. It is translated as CASSSRGPSTDTQYF.

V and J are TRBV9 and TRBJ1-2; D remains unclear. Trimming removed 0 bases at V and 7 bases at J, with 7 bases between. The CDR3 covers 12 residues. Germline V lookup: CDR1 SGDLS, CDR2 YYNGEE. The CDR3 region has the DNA TGTGCCAGCAGCGTAGACGGGAGTGGCTACACCTTC. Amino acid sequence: CASSVDGSGYTF.

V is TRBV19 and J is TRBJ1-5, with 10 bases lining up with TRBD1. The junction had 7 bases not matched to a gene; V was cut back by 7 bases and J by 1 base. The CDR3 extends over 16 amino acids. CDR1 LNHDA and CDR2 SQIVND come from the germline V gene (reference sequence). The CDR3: CASTATGGGSNQPQHF. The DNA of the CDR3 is TGTGCCAGTACCGCGACAGGGGGCGGGAGCAATCAGCCCCAGCATTTT.

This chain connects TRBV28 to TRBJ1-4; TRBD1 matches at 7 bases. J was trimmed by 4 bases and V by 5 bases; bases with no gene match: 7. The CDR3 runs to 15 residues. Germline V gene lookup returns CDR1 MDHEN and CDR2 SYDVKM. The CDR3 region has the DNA TGTGCCAGCAGTCCAGGGGACAGTTTTAATGAAAAACTGTTTTTT. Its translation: CASSPGDSFNEKLFF.

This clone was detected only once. Here the CDR3 reads CASSPDGRAGTQYF. In nucleotides, the CDR3 is TGTGCCAGCTCACCAGATGGCAGGGCCGGAACCCAGTACTTC. The rearrangement links TRBV18 to TRBJ2-5, with D perhaps TRBD1 (5 bases). The CDR3 totals 14 residues. Trimming removed 2 bases at V and 8 bases at J, with 15 bases between. CDR1 is KGHSH and CDR2 is LQKENI in the germline V gene.

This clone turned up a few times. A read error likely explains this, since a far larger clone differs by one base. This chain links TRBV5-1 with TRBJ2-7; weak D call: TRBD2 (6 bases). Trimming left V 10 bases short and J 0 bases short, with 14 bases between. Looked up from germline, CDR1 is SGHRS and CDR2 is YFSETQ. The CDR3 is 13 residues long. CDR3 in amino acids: CAGKDGSSYEQYF. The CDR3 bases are TGCGCCGGCAAAGACGGGAGCTCCTACGAGCAGTACTTC.

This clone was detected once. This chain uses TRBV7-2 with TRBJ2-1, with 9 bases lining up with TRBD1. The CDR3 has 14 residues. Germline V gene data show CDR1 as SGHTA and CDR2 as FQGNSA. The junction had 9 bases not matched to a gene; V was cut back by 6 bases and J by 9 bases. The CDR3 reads CASSLTGGASEQFF. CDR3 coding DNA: TGTGCCAGCAGTTTAACAGGGGGCGCCTCTGAGCAGTTCTTC.

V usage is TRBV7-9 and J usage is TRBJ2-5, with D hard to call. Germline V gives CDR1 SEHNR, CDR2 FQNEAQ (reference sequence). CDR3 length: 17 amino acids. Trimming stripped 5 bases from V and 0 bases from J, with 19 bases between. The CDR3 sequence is CASSEELGPPYQETQYF. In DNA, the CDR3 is TGTGCCAGCAGCGAAGAATTGGGCCCCCCTTACCAAGAGACCCAGTACTTC. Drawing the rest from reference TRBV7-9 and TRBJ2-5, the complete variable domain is DTGVSQNPRHKITKRGQNVTFRCDPISEHNRLYWYRQTLGQGPEFLTYFQNEAQLEKSRLLSDRFSAERPKGSFSTLEIQRTEQGDSAMYLCASSEELGPPYQETQYFGPGTRLLVL.

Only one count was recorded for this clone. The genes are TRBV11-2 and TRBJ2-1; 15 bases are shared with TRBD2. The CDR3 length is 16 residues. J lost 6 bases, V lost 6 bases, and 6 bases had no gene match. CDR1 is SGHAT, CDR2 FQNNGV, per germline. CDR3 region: CASSRGLAGGRNEQFF. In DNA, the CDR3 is TGTGCCAGCAGTCGAGGACTAGCGGGGGGGCGCAATGAGCAGTTCTTC. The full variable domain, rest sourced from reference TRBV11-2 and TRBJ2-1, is EAGVAQSPRYKIIEKRQSVAFWCNPISGHATLYWYQQILGQGPKLLIQFQNNGVVDDSQLPKDRFSAERLKGVDSTLKIQPAKLEDSAVYLCASSRGLAGGRNEQFFGPGTRLTVL.

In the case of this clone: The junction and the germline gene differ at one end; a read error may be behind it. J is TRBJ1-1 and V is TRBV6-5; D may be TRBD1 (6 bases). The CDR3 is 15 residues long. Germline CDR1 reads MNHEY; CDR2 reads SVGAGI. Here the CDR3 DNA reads TGTGCCAGCAGGTACTTGGGGGGGCGAGTCACTGAAGCTTTCTTT. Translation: CASRYLGGRVTEAFF.

CDR3 sequence reads: CASSFDGTGDQPQHF. The DNA of the CDR3 is TGCGCCAGCAGCTTCGACGGGACAGGGGATCAGCCCCAGCATTTT. The chain carries TRBV5-1 and TRBJ1-5; 10 positions match TRBD1. The CDR3 spans 15 residues. Germline V gene lookup returns CDR1 SGHRS and CDR2 YFSETQ. V gave up 2 bases and J gave up 5 bases; unmatched junction bases: 4.

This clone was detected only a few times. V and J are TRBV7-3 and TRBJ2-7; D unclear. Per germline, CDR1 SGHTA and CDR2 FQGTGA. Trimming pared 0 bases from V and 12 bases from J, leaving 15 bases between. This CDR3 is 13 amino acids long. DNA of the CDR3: TGTGCCAGCAGCTTAACGTCGCGCGCGGCGCGGTACTTC. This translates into CASSLTSRAARYF.

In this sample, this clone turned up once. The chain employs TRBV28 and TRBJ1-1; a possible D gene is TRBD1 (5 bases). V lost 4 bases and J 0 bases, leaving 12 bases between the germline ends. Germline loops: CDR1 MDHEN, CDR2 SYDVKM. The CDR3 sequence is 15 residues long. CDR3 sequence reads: CASSSTGTLNTEAFF. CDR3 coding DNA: TGTGCCAGCAGTTCCACCGGGACTTTGAACACTGAAGCTTTCTTT.

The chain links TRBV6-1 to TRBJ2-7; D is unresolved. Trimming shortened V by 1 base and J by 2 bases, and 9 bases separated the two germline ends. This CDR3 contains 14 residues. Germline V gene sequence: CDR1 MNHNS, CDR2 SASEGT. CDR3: CASSEDLRTYEQYF. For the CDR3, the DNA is TGTGCCAGCAGTGAAGATCTCAGGACCTACGAGCAGTACTTC.

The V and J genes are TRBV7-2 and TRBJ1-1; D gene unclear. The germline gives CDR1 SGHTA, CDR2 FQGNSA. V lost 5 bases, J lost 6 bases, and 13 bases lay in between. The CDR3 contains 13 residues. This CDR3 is CASSPGWRAEAFF. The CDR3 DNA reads TGTGCCAGCAGCCCCGGGTGGAGGGCTGAAGCTTTCTTT.

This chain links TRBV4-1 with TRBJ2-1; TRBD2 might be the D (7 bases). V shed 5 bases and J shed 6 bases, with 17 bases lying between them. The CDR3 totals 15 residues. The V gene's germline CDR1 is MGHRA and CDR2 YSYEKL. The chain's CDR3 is CASSLPGGPGNEQFF. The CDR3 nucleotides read TGCGCCAGCAGCTTGCCCGGGGGGCCAGGCAATGAGCAGTTCTTC.

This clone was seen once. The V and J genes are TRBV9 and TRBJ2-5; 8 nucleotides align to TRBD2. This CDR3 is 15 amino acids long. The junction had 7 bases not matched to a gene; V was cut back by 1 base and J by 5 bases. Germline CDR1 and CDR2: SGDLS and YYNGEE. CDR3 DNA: TGTGCCAGCAGCGTACTGGCGGGGGGCCTGGAGACCCAGTACTTC. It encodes CASSVLAGGLETQYF.

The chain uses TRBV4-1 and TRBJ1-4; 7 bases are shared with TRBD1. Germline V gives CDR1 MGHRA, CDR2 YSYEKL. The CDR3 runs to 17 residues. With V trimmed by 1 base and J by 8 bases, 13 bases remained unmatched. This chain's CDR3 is CASSQALGRTGNEKLFF. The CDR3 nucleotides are TGCGCCAGCAGCCAAGCCTTGGGGAGGACAGGAAACGAAAAACTGTTTTTT.

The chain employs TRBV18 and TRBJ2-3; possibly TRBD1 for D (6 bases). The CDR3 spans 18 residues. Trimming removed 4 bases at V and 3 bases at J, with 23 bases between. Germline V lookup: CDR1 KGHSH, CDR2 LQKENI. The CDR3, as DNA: TGTGCCAGCTCACTAAGCGACACAGGGCTGATTAGGACAGATACGCAGTATTTT. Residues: CASSLSDTGLIRTDTQYF.

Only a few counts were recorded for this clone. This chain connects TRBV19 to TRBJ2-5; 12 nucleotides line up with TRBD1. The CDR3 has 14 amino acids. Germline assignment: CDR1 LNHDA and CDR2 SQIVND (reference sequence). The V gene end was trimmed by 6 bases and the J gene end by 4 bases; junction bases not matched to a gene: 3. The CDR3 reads CASSGDRGRETQYF. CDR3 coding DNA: TGTGCCAGTAGCGGGGACAGGGGGCGAGAGACCCAGTACTTC. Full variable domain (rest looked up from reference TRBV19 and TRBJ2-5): DGGITQSPKYLFRKEGQNVTLSCEQNLNHDAMYWYRQDPGQGLRLIYYSQIVNDFQKGDIAEGYSVSREKKESFPLTVTSAQKNPTAFYLCASSGDRGRETQYFGPGTRLLVL.

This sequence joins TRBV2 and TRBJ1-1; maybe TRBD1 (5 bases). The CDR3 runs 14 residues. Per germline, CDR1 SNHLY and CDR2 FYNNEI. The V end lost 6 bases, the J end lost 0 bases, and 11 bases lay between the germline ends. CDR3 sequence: CASRGGPLNTEAFF. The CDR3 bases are TGTGCCAGCAGGGGGGGACCGTTGAACACTGAAGCTTTCTTT.

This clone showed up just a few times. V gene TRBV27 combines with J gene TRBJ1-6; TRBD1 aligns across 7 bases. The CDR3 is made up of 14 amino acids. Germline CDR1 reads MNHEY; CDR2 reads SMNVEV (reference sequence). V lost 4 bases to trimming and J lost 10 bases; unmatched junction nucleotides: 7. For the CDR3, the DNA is TGTGCCAGCAGTTCCCGCCAGGGGGAATCACCCCTCCACTTT. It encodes CASSSRQGESPLHF.

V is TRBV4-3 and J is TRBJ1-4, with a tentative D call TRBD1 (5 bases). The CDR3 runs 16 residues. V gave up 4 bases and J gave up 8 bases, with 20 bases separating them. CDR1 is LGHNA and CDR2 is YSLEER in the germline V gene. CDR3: CASSPGAGRMKEKLFF. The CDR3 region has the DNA TGCGCCAGCAGCCCGGGAGCAGGGCGAATGAAAGAAAAACTGTTTTTT.